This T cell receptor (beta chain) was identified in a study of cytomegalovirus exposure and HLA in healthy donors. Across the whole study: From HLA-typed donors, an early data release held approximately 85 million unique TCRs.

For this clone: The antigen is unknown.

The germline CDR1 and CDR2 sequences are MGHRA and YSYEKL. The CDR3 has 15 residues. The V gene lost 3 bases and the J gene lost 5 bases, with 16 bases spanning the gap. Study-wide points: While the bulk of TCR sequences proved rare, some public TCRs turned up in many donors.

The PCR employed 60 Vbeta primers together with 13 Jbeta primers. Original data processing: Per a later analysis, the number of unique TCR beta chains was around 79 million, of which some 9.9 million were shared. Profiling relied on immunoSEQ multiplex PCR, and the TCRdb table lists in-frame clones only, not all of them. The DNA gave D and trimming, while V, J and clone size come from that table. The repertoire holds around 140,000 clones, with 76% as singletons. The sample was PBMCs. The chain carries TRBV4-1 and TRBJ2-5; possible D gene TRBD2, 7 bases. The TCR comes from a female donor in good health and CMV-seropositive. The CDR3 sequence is CASSHRQGTMETQYF. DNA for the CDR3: TGCGCCAGCAGCCATCGCCAGGGGACTATGGAGACCCAGTACTTC.